This is a list of T cell receptor beta chains from one sample in a study of T cell responses to AZD1222 COVID-19 vaccine. Here immunoSEQ multiplex PCR was the method, and the copy in TCRdb shows in-frame clones only, minus some. The sample records about 150,000 clones, over 90% being singletons. The starting material was peripheral blood, obtained on day 0 of AZD1222 vaccination. These receptors were taken from an adult in good health. CDR3s include the opening cysteine and the closing phenylalanine or tryptophan. D genes are given only for firm matches. A row's size may be missing; if present it is once, few, many or a size class.

NA	TRBV4-1	13	NA	TRBJ2-7	TGCGCCAGCAGCCAAGAACCCAGGGACGAGCAGTACTTC	CASSQEPRDEQYF
NA	TRBV6-6	13	few	TRBJ2-7	TGTGCCAGCAGTCCTCCGACAGGCTACGAGCAGTACTTC	CASSPPTGYEQYF
NA	TRBV10-2	15	NA	TRBJ2-1	TGCGCCAGCAGTGAATGGTCACTTACTTACAATGAGCAGTTCTTC	CASSEWSLTYNEQFF
NA	TRBV12-3/TRBV12-4	13	NA	TRBJ1-2	TGTGCCAGCAGTTTGAGGCAGGGTGAGGGCTACACCTTC	CASSLRQGEGYTF
NA	TRBV28	12	once	TRBJ2-7	TGTGCCAGCAGTTTATCAGAATACGAGCAGTACTTC	CASSLSEYEQYF
NA	TRBV20-1	11	NA	TRBJ2-1	TGCAGTGCTAGACTCAGCCATGAGCAGTTCTTC	CSARLSHEQFF
NA	TRBV10-2	13	many	TRBJ1-1	TGCGCCAGCAGTGAGGGGCAGCTCACTGAAGCTTTCTTT	CASSEGQLTEAFF
TRBD2	TRBV6-2/TRBV6-3	15	NA	TRBJ2-7	TGTGCCAGCAGTTCTGGTCTAGCGGGAGGGCCCGAGCAGTACTTC	CASSSGLAGGPEQYF
NA	TRBV3-1/TRBV3-2	15	NA	TRBJ2-1	TGTGCCAGCAGCCAAGGGACCACGTCGGGCGATGAGCAGTTCTTC	CASSQGTTSGDEQFF
NA	TRBV30	13	NA	TRBJ1-1	TGTGCCTGGAGTGGGGCAGCCAAGGGAGAAGCTTTCTTT	CAWSGAAKGEAFF
NA	TRBV19	13	NA	TRBJ2-3	TGTGCCAGTAGTATAAGGGGTTCAGATACGCAGTATTTT	CASSIRGSDTQYF
TRBD2	TRBV19	21	NA	TRBJ2-3	TGTGCCAGTAGTTTGGGGTCGACTAGCGGGAGGGCCTTGATGTCGACAGATACGCAGTATTTT	CASSLGSTSGRALMSTDTQYF
NA	TRBV9	14	once	TRBJ1-4	TGTGCCAGCAGCGTAGGGGCAACTAATGAAAAACTGTTTTTT	CASSVGATNEKLFF
TRBD1	TRBV4-1	15	NA	TRBJ1-2	TGCGCCAGCAGCCTTACGGACAGGGACAACTATGGCTACACCTTC	CASSLTDRDNYGYTF
TRBD1	TRBV2	16	NA	TRBJ2-3	TGTGCCACAGCCTCCCGGGACAGGGGAGGAACAGATACGCAGTATTTT	CATASRDRGGTDTQYF
TRBD1	TRBV19	14	NA	TRBJ2-5	TGTGCCAGTAGTACCGGGACAGGGGTAGAGACCCAGTACTTC	CASSTGTGVETQYF
NA	TRBV10-2	12	NA	TRBJ2-1	TGCGCCAGCAGTGACCTCTACAATGAGCAGTTCTTC	CASSDLYNEQFF
NA	TRBV11-3	13	NA	TRBJ2-1	TGTGCCAGCGGGGAGGGGGGCATTGGGGCACAGTTCTTC	CASGEGGIGAQFF
TRBD2	TRBV7-2	15	NA	TRBJ2-7	TGTGCCAGCAGCGCGGGACTAGCGGGAGTAAACGAGCAGTACTTC	CASSAGLAGVNEQYF
TRBD2	TRBV3-1/TRBV3-2	16	NA	TRBJ2-2	TGTGCTAGCAGCCAAGAACTAGCGGCGAACACCGGGGAGCTGTTTTTT	CASSQELAANTGELFF
TRBD1	TRBV5-3	16	NA	TRBJ1-2	TGTGCCAGAAGCGCGGCGGGGACAGGGGGCACCTATGGCTACACCTTC	CARSAAGTGGTYGYTF
TRBD1	TRBV6-5	15	once	TRBJ2-1	TGTGCCAGCAACAGACAGGGGGCGGCCTACAATGAGCAGTTCTTC	CASNRQGAAYNEQFF
NA	TRBV5-6	15	NA	TRBJ1-5	TGTGCCAGCAGCTTGGCAGGAGGTGGCAATCAGCCCCAGCATTTT	CASSLAGGGNQPQHF
NA	TRBV27	14	NA	TRBJ2-1	TGTGCCAGCACATCGAAAAGCTCCTACAATGAGCAGTTCTTC	CASTSKSSYNEQFF
TRBD2	TRBV12-5	17	once	TRBJ2-1	TGTGCTAGTGGCAACCCGACTAGCGGGCGCAAAAACAATGAGCAGTTCTTC	CASGNPTSGRKNNEQFF
NA	TRBV5-6	13	NA	TRBJ1-1	TGTGCCAGCAGCCGACAGCCGAACACTGAAGCTTTCTTT	CASSRQPNTEAFF
TRBD1	TRBV9	14	NA	TRBJ2-2	TGTGCCAGCAGCGTTAGGGGGCAGGCCGGGGAGCTGTTTTTT	CASSVRGQAGELFF
NA	TRBV3-1/TRBV3-2	14	NA	TRBJ2-1	TGTGCCAGCAGCCAAGAGGTCGGGGCAAATGAGCAGTTCTTC	CASSQEVGANEQFF
NA	TRBV19	13	NA	TRBJ1-5	TGTGCCAGTAGTATAGCTGGGATTCAGCCCCAGCATTTT	CASSIAGIQPQHF
TRBD2	TRBV7-2	16	NA	TRBJ2-1	TGTGCCAGCAGCTATACTAGCGCCAGCTCCTACAATGAGCAGTTCTTC	CASSYTSASSYNEQFF
NA	TRBV5-1	11	NA	TRBJ1-2	TGCGCCAGCAGCTCGGGGCTTGGCTACACCTTC	CASSSGLGYTF
TRBD2	TRBV11-2	14	NA	TRBJ2-7	TGTGCCAGCAGCTCTACCTCGGGGGGCTACGAGCAGTACTTC	CASSSTSGGYEQYF
NA	TRBV20-1	9	NA	TRBJ2-1	TGCAGTGCGCTGAATGAGCAGTTCTTC	CSALNEQFF
NA	TRBV5-1	14	NA	TRBJ2-3	TGCGCCAGCAGCCTGGACGGCCACGTAGATACGCAGTATTTT	CASSLDGHVDTQYF
NA	TRBV28	14	NA	TRBJ2-7	TGTGCCAGCAGCATGGGACTTGGGGTCTACGAGCAGTACTTC	CASSMGLGVYEQYF
NA	TRBV24-1	15	NA	TRBJ2-3	TGTGCCACCAGTGATAGCCGACACCCCACAGATACGCAGTATTTT	CATSDSRHPTDTQYF
TRBD1	TRBV19	16	NA	TRBJ1-3	TGTGCCAGTACAATCAACAGGGGAAGGAGCGGAAACACCATATATTTT	CASTINRGRSGNTIYF
NA	TRBV2	13	NA	TRBJ2-1	TGTGCCAGCCACTACAACAATGAGAGGGGGCAGTTCTTC	CASHYNNERGQFF
TRBD2	TRBV16	13	NA	TRBJ2-1	TGTGCCAGCACCCCCGGACTAGGCGATGAGCAGTTCTTC	CASTPGLGDEQFF
TRBD1	TRBV19	14	NA	TRBJ1-2	TGTGCCAGTAGTAACAGGGGGCGCGACTATGGCTACACCTTC	CASSNRGRDYGYTF
TRBD2	TRBV12-5	17	NA	TRBJ2-3	TGTGCTAGTGGTTTACCACCCAGCGGGAGCCCCCCAGATACGCAGTATTTT	CASGLPPSGSPPDTQYF
NA	TRBV7-2	15	NA	TRBJ1-2	TGTGCCAGCAGCTCCTACTTAAAAGCTAACTATGGCTACACCTTC	CASSSYLKANYGYTF
TRBD1	TRBV20-1	15	NA	TRBJ1-5	TGCAGTGCTAGTCCCCCGACAGGGATGGGACAGCCCCAGCATTTT	CSASPPTGMGQPQHF
TRBD2	TRBV5-6	13	NA	TRBJ2-7	TGTGCCAGCAGTCTTCGGGAGGGGGGCGAGCAGTACTTC	CASSLREGGEQYF
NA	TRBV11-1	13	NA	TRBJ2-1	TGTGCCAGCAGCTCGACCCGGGGCAATGAGCAGTTCTTC	CASSSTRGNEQFF
TRBD2	TRBV7-9	17	NA	TRBJ2-7	TGTGCCAGCAGTGGTGCCCCTCCCCGGACTAGCGGGGCCCCGATGGGCTTC	CASSGAPPRTSGAPMGF
NA	TRBV28	14	NA	TRBJ1-3	TGTGCCAGCAATGATCAGGGTCTTGGAAACACCATATATTTT	CASNDQGLGNTIYF
TRBD1	TRBV19	15	NA	TRBJ1-5	TGTGCCAGTAGTATAGGGACAGGGCTAAGTCAGCCCCAGCATTTT	CASSIGTGLSQPQHF
NA	TRBV7-2	14	once	TRBJ1-2	TGTGCCAGCAGCTTAGTAGTCAGGGAGATTGGCTACACCTTC	CASSLVVREIGYTF